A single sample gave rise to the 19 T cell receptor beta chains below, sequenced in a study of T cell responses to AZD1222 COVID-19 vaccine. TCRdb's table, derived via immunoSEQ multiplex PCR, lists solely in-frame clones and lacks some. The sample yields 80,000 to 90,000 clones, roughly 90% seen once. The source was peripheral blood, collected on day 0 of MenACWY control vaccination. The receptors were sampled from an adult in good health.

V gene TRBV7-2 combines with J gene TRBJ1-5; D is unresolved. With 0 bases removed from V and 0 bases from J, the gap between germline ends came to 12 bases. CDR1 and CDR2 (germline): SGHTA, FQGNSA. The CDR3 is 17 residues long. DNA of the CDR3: TGTGCCAGCAGCTTAGCGCTTTCGGGTGATAGCAATCAGCCCCAGCATTTT. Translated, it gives CASSLALSGDSNQPQHF.

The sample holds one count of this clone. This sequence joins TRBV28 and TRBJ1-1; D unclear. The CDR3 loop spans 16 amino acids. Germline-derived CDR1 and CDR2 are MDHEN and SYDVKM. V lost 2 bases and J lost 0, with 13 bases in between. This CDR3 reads CASSLKRGPLNTEAFF. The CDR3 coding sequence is TGTGCCAGCAGTTTAAAGAGAGGTCCACTGAACACTGAAGCTTTCTTT. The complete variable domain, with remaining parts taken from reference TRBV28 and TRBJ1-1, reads DVKVTQSSRYLVKRTGEKVFLECVQDMDHENMFWYRQDPGLGLRLIYFSYDVKMKEKGDIPEGYSVSREKKERFSLILESASTNQTSMYLCASSLKRGPLNTEAFFGQGTRLTVV.

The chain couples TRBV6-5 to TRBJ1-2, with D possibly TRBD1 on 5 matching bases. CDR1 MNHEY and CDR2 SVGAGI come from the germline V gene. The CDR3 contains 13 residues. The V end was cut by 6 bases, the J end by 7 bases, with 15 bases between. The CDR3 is CASRLDSALGYTF. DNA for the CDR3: TGTGCCAGCAGGCTTGACAGTGCCCTTGGCTACACCTTC.

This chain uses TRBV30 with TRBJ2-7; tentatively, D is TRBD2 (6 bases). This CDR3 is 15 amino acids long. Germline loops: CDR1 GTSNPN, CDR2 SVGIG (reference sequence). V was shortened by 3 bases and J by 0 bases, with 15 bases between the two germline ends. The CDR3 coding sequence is TGTGCCTGGAGACTACCGGGACTCAGCTCCTACGAGCAGTACTTC. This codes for CAWRLPGLSSYEQYF.

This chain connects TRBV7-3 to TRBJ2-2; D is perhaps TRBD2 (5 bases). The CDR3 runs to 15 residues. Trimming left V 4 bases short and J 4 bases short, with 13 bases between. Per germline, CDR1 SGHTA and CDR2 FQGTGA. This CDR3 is CASSSNTAGTGELFF. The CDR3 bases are TGTGCCAGCAGCTCCAATACCGCGGGCACCGGGGAGCTGTTTTTT. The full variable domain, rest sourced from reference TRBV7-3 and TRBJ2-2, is GAGVSQTPSNKVTEKGKYVELRCDPISGHTALYWYRQSLGQGPEFLIYFQGTGAADDSGLPNDRFFAVRPEGSVSTLKIQRTERGDSAVYLCASSSNTAGTGELFFGEGSRLTVL.

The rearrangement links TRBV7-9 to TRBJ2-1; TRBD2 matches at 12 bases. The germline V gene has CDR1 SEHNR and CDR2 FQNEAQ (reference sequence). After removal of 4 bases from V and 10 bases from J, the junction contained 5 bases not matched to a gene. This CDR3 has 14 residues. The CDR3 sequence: CASSSGTSGREQFF. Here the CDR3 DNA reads TGTGCCAGCAGCTCGGGGACTAGCGGGCGGGAGCAGTTCTTC.

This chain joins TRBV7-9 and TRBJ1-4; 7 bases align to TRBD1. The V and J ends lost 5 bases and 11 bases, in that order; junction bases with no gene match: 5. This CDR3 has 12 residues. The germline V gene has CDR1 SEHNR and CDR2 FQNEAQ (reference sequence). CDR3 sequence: CASSRSQGKLFF. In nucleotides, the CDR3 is TGTGCCAGCAGCAGATCACAGGGGAAACTGTTTTTT.

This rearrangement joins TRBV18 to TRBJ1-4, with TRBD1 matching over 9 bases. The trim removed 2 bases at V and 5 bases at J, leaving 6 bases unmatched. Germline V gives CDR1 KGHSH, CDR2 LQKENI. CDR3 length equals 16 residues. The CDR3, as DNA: TGTGCCAGCTCACCAAGTTTCGGACAGGGGAATGAAAAACTGTTTTTT. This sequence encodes CASSPSFGQGNEKLFF.

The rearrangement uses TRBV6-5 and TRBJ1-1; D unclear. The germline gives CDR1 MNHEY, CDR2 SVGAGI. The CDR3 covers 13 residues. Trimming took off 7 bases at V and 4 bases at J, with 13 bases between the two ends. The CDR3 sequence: CASNFVGATEAFF. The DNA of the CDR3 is TGTGCCAGCAACTTCGTGGGTGCCACTGAAGCTTTCTTT.

CDR3 bases: TGCGCCAGCAGCCCCCGGGACAGGGGATTGTACACTGAAGCTTTCTTT. Encoded protein: CASSPRDRGLYTEAFF. The chain recombines TRBV4-1 with TRBJ1-1; TRBD1 matches at 10 bases. Germline CDR1 reads MGHRA; CDR2 reads YSYEKL. The CDR3 runs to 16 residues. After removal of 4 bases from V and 3 bases from J, the junction contained 8 bases not matched to a gene.

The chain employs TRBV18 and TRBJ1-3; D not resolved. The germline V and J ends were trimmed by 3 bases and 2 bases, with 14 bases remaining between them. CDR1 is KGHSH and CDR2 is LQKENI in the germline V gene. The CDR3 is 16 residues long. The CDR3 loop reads CASSPPMTVTGNTIYF. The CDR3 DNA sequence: TGTGCCAGCTCACCTCCCATGACGGTTACTGGAAACACCATATATTTT.

The CDR3 sequence is CASSYRDTGELFF. The CDR3 DNA follows: TGTGCCAGCAGTTACAGGGACACCGGGGAGCTGTTTTTT. The V and J genes are TRBV6-2 or TRBV6-3 and TRBJ2-2; no definite D call. V lost 2 bases and J 3 bases, leaving 4 bases between the germline ends. Germline V lookup: CDR1 MNHEY, CDR2 SVGEGT. CDR3 length equals 13 residues.

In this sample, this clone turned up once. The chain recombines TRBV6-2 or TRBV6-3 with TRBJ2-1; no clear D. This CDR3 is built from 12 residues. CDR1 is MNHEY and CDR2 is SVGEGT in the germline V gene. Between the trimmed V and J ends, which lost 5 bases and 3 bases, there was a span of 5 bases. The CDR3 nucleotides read TGTGCCAGCAGTGGCCTCTACAATGAGCAGTTCTTC. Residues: CASSGLYNEQFF.

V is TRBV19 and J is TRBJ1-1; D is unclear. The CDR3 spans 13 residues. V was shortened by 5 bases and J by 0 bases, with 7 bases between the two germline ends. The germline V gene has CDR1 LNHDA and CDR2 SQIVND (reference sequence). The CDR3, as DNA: TGTGCCAGTAGTTCGGTAGTGAACACTGAAGCTTTCTTT. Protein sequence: CASSSVVNTEAFF.

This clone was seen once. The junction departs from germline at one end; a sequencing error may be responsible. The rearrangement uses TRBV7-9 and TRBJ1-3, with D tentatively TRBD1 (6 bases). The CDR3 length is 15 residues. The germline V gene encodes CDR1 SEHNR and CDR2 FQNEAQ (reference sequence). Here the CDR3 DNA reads TGTGTCAGCAGTCTGGACAGTTTGCCAGAAAACACCATATATTTT. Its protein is CVSSLDSLPENTIYF.

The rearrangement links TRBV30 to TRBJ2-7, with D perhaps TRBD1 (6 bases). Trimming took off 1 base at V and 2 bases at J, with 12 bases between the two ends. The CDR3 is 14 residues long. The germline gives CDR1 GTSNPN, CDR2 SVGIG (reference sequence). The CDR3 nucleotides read TGTGCCTGGAGTGAGGACAGCGGCGCCTACGAGCAGTACTTC. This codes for CAWSEDSGAYEQYF. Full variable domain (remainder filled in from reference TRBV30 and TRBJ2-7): SQTIHQWPATLVQPVGSPLSLECTVEGTSNPNLYWYRQAAGRGLQLLFYSVGIGQISSEVPQNLSASRPQDRQFILSSKKLLLSDSGFYLCAWSEDSGAYEQYFGPGTRLTVT.

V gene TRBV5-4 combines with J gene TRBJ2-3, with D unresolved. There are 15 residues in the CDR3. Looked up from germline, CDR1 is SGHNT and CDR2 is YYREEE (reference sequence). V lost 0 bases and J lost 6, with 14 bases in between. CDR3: CASSLVHAPMDTQYF. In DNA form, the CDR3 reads TGTGCCAGCAGCTTGGTGCACGCCCCTATGGATACGCAGTATTTT. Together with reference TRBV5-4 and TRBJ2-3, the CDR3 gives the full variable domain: ETGVTQSPTHLIKTRGQQVTLRCSSQSGHNTVSWYQQALGQGPQFIFQYYREEENGRGNFPPRFSGLQFPNYSSELNVNALELDDSALYLCASSLVHAPMDTQYFGPGTRLTVL.

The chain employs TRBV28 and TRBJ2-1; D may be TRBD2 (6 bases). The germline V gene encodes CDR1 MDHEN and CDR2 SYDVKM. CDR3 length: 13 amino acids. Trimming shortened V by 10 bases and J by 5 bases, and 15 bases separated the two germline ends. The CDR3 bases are TGTGCCAACCGGGACTCCATACACAATGAGCAGTTCTTC. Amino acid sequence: CANRDSIHNEQFF.

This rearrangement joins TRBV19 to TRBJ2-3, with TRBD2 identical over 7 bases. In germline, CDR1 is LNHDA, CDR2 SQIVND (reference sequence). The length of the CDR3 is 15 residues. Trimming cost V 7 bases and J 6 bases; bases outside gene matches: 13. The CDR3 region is CASTIGGRAVDTQYF. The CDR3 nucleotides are TGTGCCAGTACCATCGGGGGGAGGGCCGTCGATACGCAGTATTTT.